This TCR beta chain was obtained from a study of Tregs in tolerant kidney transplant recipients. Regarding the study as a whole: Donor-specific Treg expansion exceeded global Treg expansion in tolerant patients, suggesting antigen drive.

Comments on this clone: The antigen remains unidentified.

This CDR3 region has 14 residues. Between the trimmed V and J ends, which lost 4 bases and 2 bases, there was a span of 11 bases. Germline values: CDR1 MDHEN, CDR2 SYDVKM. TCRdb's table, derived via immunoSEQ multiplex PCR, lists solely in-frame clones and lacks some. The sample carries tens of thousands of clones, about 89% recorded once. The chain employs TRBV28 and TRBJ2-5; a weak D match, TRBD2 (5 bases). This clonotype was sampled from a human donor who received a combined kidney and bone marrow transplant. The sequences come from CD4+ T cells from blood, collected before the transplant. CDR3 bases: TGTGCCAGCAGTTCGGGATCTACTCAAGAGACCCAGTACTTC. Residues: CASSSGSTQETQYF.